This TCR beta chain was captured by sequencing in a study of cytotoxic CD8 clonotypes in ibrutinib-treated CLL (dated by TCRdb to the early 2020s). Broadly, across the study: In this cohort, approximately 15 patients were treatment-naive and about ten were relapsed/refractory, while under 18 had unmutated IGHV. Responses were partial in approximately 24 patients and complete in 2; after median around 68 months follow-up, some 14 stayed in remission and some twelve progressed. Response samples were taken after a median of approximately 12 months on treatment, ranging from 6 to 36 months. An average of roughly 250,000 productive templates and 94,082 productive rearrangements was obtained per sample. Of the approximately 86 participants in the trial, 25 to 30 had longitudinal samples available. Cryopreserved peripheral blood mononuclear cells were collected at three points: before therapy, at response, and at either sustained remission or disease progression. All remission and progressive disease samples were collected while patients were still receiving ibrutinib.

To note about this clone: No cognate antigen has been identified for it. No qualities accompany the bases; no much larger clone lies one base away.

The CDR1 and CDR2 encoded by the germline V gene are KGHSH and LQKENI. The CDR3, cysteine through phenylalanine, is 18 amino acids long. This entry keeps only the CDR3 DNA: 54 bases, framed from base 1. Deletion took 4 bases off V and 2 bases off J, with a span of 24 bases between the germline ends. Each clonotype received, on average, around 10x coverage in deep resolution sequencing performed on a MiSeq, where the target depth lay between 1 in 1 million and 1 in 200,000 T cells. The immunoSEQ hsTCRB Kit was used to generate the TCR beta libraries. Turning to the authors' computational methods: Data were analyzed with ImmunoSEQ Data Assistant and ImmunoSEQ Analyzer, with V, D and J genes assigned per IMGT definitions. Clonality, which ranges from 0 to 1, was calculated by subtracting the normalized Shannon entropy of productive rearrangement frequencies from one. Only overrepresented clonotypes making up at least 0.05% of the repertoire of each patient were included in the public clonotype analysis. About a dozen age-matched healthy donor repertoires from immuneACCESS served as clonality controls. In its TCRdb copy, this immuneACCESS table keeps in-frame sequences only and misses some clones. Where compared with another copy, unresolved V genes explain less than half of these, and the others have no known cause. That table gives V, J and clone size, and the DNA gave D and trimming. Here the sample has some 200,000 clones; 70% to 75% occur a single time. The leading ten clones occupy around 5.9% of the sample.

Sample time point, as interpreted from the label and publication: 12 months on ibrutinib. Around 2 micrograms of genomic DNA were extracted from cryopreserved PBMCs for TCR beta library preparation. Longitudinal blood samples from CLL patients on ibrutinib monotherapy underwent high-throughput TCR beta sequencing. The patients took part in an open-label, single-center phase 2 trial of ibrutinib monotherapy. The research as a whole found: Sampling times were not matched between patients in sustained remission and patients whose disease was progressing, and lymph node repertoires were not examined. At ibrutinib response clonality went up, during sustained remission it held steady, and at progression it dropped back toward baseline. Public clonotypes were rare and either shrank or stayed stable during treatment, and the rise in clonality at ibrutinib response reflected expansion of private clonotypes. At baseline, clonality was higher than in age-matched healthy donors and showed a strong correlation with circulating CD8+ T-cell counts.

The receptor's source is a human donor with chronic lymphocytic leukemia. Sequenced here: PBMCs, sampled after 12 months of ibrutinib treatment. Here the chain combines TRBV18 and TRBJ2-7; tentative D gene TRBD1, with 6 bases matching. The DNA is as follows: TGTGCCAGCTCACGATCCTCGGGACACCTAGTATCTCCCTACGAGCAGTACTTC. Translated, this is CASSRSSGHLVSPYEQYF.